This T cell receptor beta chain was retrieved from a study of T cell repertoires in cytomegalovirus infection. This clonotype was picked up many times. Its specificity is not known. TCRdb independently ran MiXCR on the reads; one entry per CDR3 protein. The table has about 480,000 distinct CDR3 sequences, roughly a third seen once. Study results and caveats: The ex vivo response was dominated by HLA-C-restricted CMV-specific TCR beta clonotypes.

This receptor was obtained from a human donor in good health (CMV status not recorded). Some clones in this sample may be carry-over from other donors' samples. The sample in question was cultured PBMCs, obtained from culture after CMV antigen stimulation.

CDR3 nucleotide sequence: TGTGCCAGCAGCTCCCGACAGGTGAACACTGAAGCTTTCTTT. Its translation is CASSSRQVNTEAFF. The rearrangement links TRBV7-2 to TRBJ1-1; D possibly corresponds to TRBD1 (6 bases). This CDR3 spans 14 amino acids. Trimming removed 4 bases from V and 0 bases from J, with 9 bases in between. Germline V lookup: CDR1 SGHTA, CDR2 FQGNSA.